This T cell receptor (beta chain) was captured in a study of T-cell memory formation after mild COVID-19. The wider study: Each donor largely had its own TCR clusters.

TCRdb ran MiXCR on the 5' RACE reads and lists one entry per CDR3 protein. Altogether about 470,000 distinct CDR3 sequences are present, 15% to 20% being singletons, with the ten largest covering roughly 12%. Study-level points and caveats: That cross-reactive memory joined was suggested by some responding clones appearing in pre-infection memory.

This CDR3 region has 14 residues. Germline CDR1 and CDR2: MGHDK and SYGVNS. Germline trimming cut 3 bases from V and 0 bases from J; bases unmatched to any gene: 1. In the case of this clonotype: Its antigen remains unknown.

This chain connects TRBV25-1 to TRBJ2-5; 7 nucleotides agree with TRBD1. The specimen sequenced was PBMCs or a T cell subset sorted from them (not recorded which). The clonotype originates from an adult woman who had mild COVID-19 (a few samples of this study predate the infection). Cell type and time point are not known. CDR3 region: CASSEGTDQETQYF. CDR3 nucleotide sequence: TGTGCCAGCAGTGAGGGGACAGACCAAGAGACCCAGTACTTC. Supplemented by reference TRBV25-1 and TRBJ2-5, the full variable domain reads EADIYQTPRYLVIGTGKKITLECSQTMGHDKMYWYQQDPGMELHLIHYSYGVNSTEKGDLSSESTVSRIRTEHFPLTLESARPSHTSQYLCASSEGTDQETQYFGPGTRLLVL.